The T cell receptor beta chain described here comes from a study of blood T cell repertoires in COVID-19. As for the study in general: Donors in the United States, Italy and Spain gave samples during acute or convalescent COVID-19. T cells, B-cell-depleted T cells, or PBMCs provided the cDNA or gDNA that served as material.

The CDR3 totals 13 residues. The germline CDR1 and CDR2 sequences are MNHEY and SVGAGI. Between the trimmed V and J ends, which lost 2 bases and 8 bases, there was a span of 11 bases. In the original analysis: Researchers report that nucleated cell counts were estimated from reference gene primer amplification. Generated by immunoSEQ multiplex PCR, the TCRdb table keeps only in-frame clones and is missing some. From that table come the V and J calls and clone size; the DNA was used to work out D and trimming. The data hold about 130,000 clones, with over 75% observed a single time. Sequencing input: peripheral blood. V gene TRBV6-5 combines with J gene TRBJ2-3; D might be TRBD1 (6 bases). This TCR was sampled from a man aged 60 to 69 with acute or convalescent COVID-19. The CDR3 DNA sequence: TGTGCCAGCAGTTACGTCAGGGGTGCTACGCAGTATTTT. It is translated as CASSYVRGATQYF.